This T cell receptor beta chain was sequenced in a study of blood T cell repertoires in COVID-19. Looked up from germline, CDR1 is SNHLY and CDR2 is FYNNEI. The length of the CDR3 is 18 residues. V was clipped by 4 bases and J by 1 base; unmatched bases: 9. Using immunoSEQ multiplex PCR, the repertoire was profiled, and TCRdb retains in-frame clones only, with some absent. The repertoire includes about 76,000 clones, 80% to 90% of them detected once, and around 9.9% sits in the top ten. Input material: peripheral blood. This TCR came from a man aged 55-75 years with COVID-19, enrolled during active disease. The chain carries TRBV2 and TRBJ1-5, with 11 nucleotides matching TRBD1. The CDR3 sequence: CASSVIRTGGASNQPQHF. The CDR3 coding sequence is TGTGCCAGCAGTGTCATCAGGACAGGGGGCGCGAGCAATCAGCCCCAGCATTTT. Together with reference TRBV2 and TRBJ1-5, the CDR3 gives the full variable domain: EPEVTQTPSHQVTQMGQEVILRCVPISNHLYFYWYRQILGQKVEFLVSFYNNEISEKSEIFDDQFSVERPDGSNFTLKIRSTKLEDSAMYFCASSVIRTGGASNQPQHFGDGTRLSIL.